This is a list of T cell receptor beta chains from one sample in a study of control samples from healthy donors and cancer patients. Libraries were prepared by immunoSEQ multiplex PCR; TCRdb keeps only in-frame clonotypes and omits some of them. The sample includes about 58,000 clones, about 93% of them seen just once. Sequencing used blood. These receptors originate from a man aged 25 to 40 in good health. Each CDR3 is given with its conserved first and last residue. The D gene is left open where the match is weak. Only some rows state a clone size, as once, few, many or a class for expanded clones.

J | V | D | length | size | CDR3 | DNA
TRBJ1-1 | TRBV21-1 | - | 14 | - | CASSKEDRDTEAFF | TGTGCCAGCAGCAAAGAAGACAGGGACACTGAAGCTTTCTTT
TRBJ1-1 | TRBV13 | - | 12 | once | CASLGGRTEAFF | TGTGCCAGCCTGGGGGGGCGGACTGAAGCTTTCTTT
TRBJ2-3 | TRBV6-4 | - | 13 | - | CASSGSSTDTQYF | TGTGCCAGCAGTGGCAGTAGCACAGATACGCAGTATTTT
TRBJ2-7 | TRBV20-1 | - | 15 | - | CSASPLGTVTYEQYF | TGCAGTGCTAGTCCCCTCGGGACCGTTACCTACGAGCAGTACTTC
TRBJ1-6 | TRBV3-1/TRBV3-2 | - | 17 | few | CASSQQPSTGRISPLHF | TGTGCCAGCAGCCAACAGCCTAGTACAGGCCGAATATCACCCCTCCACTTT
TRBJ1-2 | TRBV15 | TRBD1 | 17 | - | CATSRPGQINAHYGYTF | TGTGCCACCAGCAGGCCGGGACAGATAAATGCTCACTATGGCTACACCTTC
TRBJ2-1 | TRBV11-1 | TRBD2 | 14 | - | CASSGSSGGGEQFF | TGTGCCAGCAGCGGTAGCAGCGGGGGGGGTGAGCAGTTCTTC
TRBJ1-1 | TRBV6-5 | TRBD1 | 13 | - | CASSYSGGTEAFF | TGTGCCAGCAGTTATTCAGGGGGCACTGAAGCTTTCTTT
TRBJ2-1 | TRBV7-3 | - | 16 | - | CASSLLGQGRVGEQFF | TGTGCCAGCAGCTTGTTAGGTCAGGGTAGGGTTGGTGAGCAGTTCTTC
TRBJ2-1 | TRBV10-3 | - | 13 | - | CAAGGISYNEQFF | TGTGCCGCCGGCGGGATTTCCTACAATGAGCAGTTCTTC
TRBJ2-7 | TRBV19 | TRBD1 | 15 | - | CASSAGTGNFYEQYF | TGTGCCAGTAGCGCCGGGACAGGGAATTTCTACGAGCAGTACTTC
TRBJ1-3 | TRBV2 | - | 14 | - | CASSAASSGNTIYF | TGTGCCAGCAGTGCGGCAAGCTCTGGAAACACCATATATTTT
TRBJ2-1 | TRBV6-6 | - | 14 | - | CASSGRGSYNEQFF | TGTGCCAGCAGCGGGCGAGGGAGTTACAATGAGCAGTTCTTC
TRBJ2-3 | TRBV4-1 | - | 14 | - | CASTAGQSTDTQYF | TGCGCCAGCACCGCCGGACAAAGCACAGATACGCAGTATTTT
TRBJ1-2 | TRBV19 | - | 13 | - | CASSNREEIGYTF | TGTGCCAGTAGCAACAGGGAGGAGATAGGCTACACCTTC
TRBJ1-6 | TRBV7-2 | - | 13 | - | CASSLVTDSPLHF | TGTGCCAGCAGCTTAGTCACGGATTCACCCCTCCACTTT
TRBJ2-1 | TRBV7-9 | - | 12 | - | CASSLAGTEQFF | TGTGCCAGCAGCTTAGCGGGGACTGAGCAGTTCTTC
TRBJ2-1 | TRBV27 | TRBD2 | 13 | - | CASSLAGDSEQFF | TGTGCCAGCAGTTTAGCGGGAGATAGTGAGCAGTTCTTC
TRBJ2-5 | TRBV7-9 | - | 11 | - | CASRLQETQYF | TGTGCCAGCAGGTTACAAGAGACCCAGTACTTC
TRBJ2-5 | TRBV30 | - | 15 | - | CAWSSRELLGETQYF | TGTGCCTGGAGTTCGAGGGAGCTCCTTGGGGAGACCCAGTACTTC
TRBJ2-1 | TRBV19 | - | 13 | - | CASSIDRENEQFF | TGTGCCAGTAGTATAGATAGGGAGAATGAGCAGTTCTTC
TRBJ1-3 | TRBV11-3 | TRBD1 | 15 | - | CASSRDSYSGNTIYF | TGTGCCAGCAGCCGGGACAGCTACTCTGGAAACACCATATATTTT
TRBJ2-1 | TRBV19 | TRBD2 | 14 | - | CASSPGGAYNEQFF | TGTGCCAGTAGTCCGGGGGGAGCTTACAATGAGCAGTTCTTC
TRBJ2-7 | TRBV11-3 | - | 15 | - | CASSLGGVPRGEQYF | TGTGCCAGCAGCTTAGGAGGCGTCCCCCGGGGAGAGCAGTACTTC
TRBJ1-2 | TRBV6-2/TRBV6-3 | TRBD1 | 16 | - | CASSPTVWTGEHGYTF | TGTGCCAGCAGCCCTACAGTTTGGACAGGGGAGCATGGCTACACCTTC
TRBJ2-2 | TRBV6-2/TRBV6-3 | - | 17 | - | CASSYRSRYPNTGELFF | TGTGCCAGCAGTTACCGGTCCCGCTATCCGAACACCGGGGAGCTGTTTTTT
TRBJ2-2 | TRBV24-1 | - | 14 | medium-sized | CATSEASLTGELFF | TGTGCCACCAGTGAGGCCAGCCTCACCGGGGAGCTGTTTTTT
TRBJ1-5 | TRBV27 | - | 16 | - | CASSLSARHSNQPQHF | TGTGCCAGCAGTTTATCGGCTCGGCATAGCAATCAGCCCCAGCATTTT
TRBJ2-1 | TRBV5-1 | TRBD1 | 14 | - | CASSYGQGTNEQFF | TGCGCCAGCAGCTACGGACAGGGGACCAATGAGCAGTTCTTC
TRBJ1-2 | TRBV27 | - | 12 | - | CASKFQGYGYTF | TGTGCCAGCAAATTTCAGGGCTATGGCTACACCTTC
TRBJ1-1 | TRBV28 | - | 13 | - | CASMARGVGEAFF | TGTGCCAGCATGGCCAGGGGAGTTGGTGAAGCTTTCTTT
TRBJ1-6 | TRBV13 | - | 14 | - | CASSFGPLDSPLHF | TGTGCCAGCAGCTTCGGACCCCTTGACTCACCCCTCCACTTT
TRBJ1-3 | TRBV3-1/TRBV3-2 | TRBD1 | 15 | - | CASSQAGGSGNTIYF | TGTGCCAGCAGCCAAGCAGGGGGCTCTGGAAACACCATATATTTT
TRBJ1-2 | TRBV5-1 | - | 16 | - | CASSPAQGGGPYGYTF | TGCGCCAGCAGCCCTGCTCAGGGTGGGGGTCCGTATGGCTACACCTTC
TRBJ2-2 | TRBV10-2 | TRBD1 | 11 | - | CASSDRGSLFF | TGCGCCAGCAGTGACAGGGGGTCGCTGTTTTTT
TRBJ1-5 | TRBV28 | - | 14 | few | CASTPPARGQPQHF | TGTGCCAGCACCCCTCCCGCGAGGGGTCAGCCCCAGCATTTT
TRBJ2-1 | TRBV24-1 | - | 11 | - | CATSDLVEQFF | TGTGCCACCAGTGATCTTGTTGAGCAGTTCTTC
TRBJ2-2 | TRBV6-7 | - | 16 | - | CASTNWGQGGVGELFF | TGTGCCAGCACCAATTGGGGCCAGGGGGGAGTCGGGGAGCTGTTTTTT
TRBJ2-1 | TRBV19 | TRBD1 | 16 | - | CASSDRGLSSYNEQFF | TGTGCCAGTAGCGACAGGGGGCTCAGCTCCTACAATGAGCAGTTCTTC
TRBJ2-3 | TRBV6-2/TRBV6-3 | - | 15 | - | CASSYSFSRTDTQYF | TGTGCCAGCAGTTACTCTTTTAGCCGCACAGATACGCAGTATTTT
TRBJ1-5 | TRBV7-9 | TRBD1 | 16 | once | CASSLLSGQGDQPQHF | TGTGCCAGCAGCTTGCTATCGGGACAGGGAGATCAGCCCCAGCATTTT
TRBJ2-3 | TRBV5-1 | - | 17 | - | CASSSPLGQPLTDTQYF | TGCGCCAGCAGTTCACCGCTCGGACAGCCACTCACAGATACGCAGTATTTT
TRBJ2-7 | TRBV28 | TRBD1 | 14 | - | CASSLNRGSLEQYF | TGTGCCAGCAGTTTAAACAGGGGGTCCTTGGAGCAGTACTTC
TRBJ1-6 | TRBV7-9 | TRBD1 | 14 | - | CASSEGQGNSPLHF | TGTGCCAGCAGCGAAGGACAGGGGAATTCACCCCTCCACTTT
TRBJ2-5 | TRBV18 | - | 15 | - | CASSPIQQYQETQYF | TGTGCCAGCTCACCGATCCAGCAGTACCAAGAGACCCAGTACTTC
TRBJ2-1 | TRBV7-9 | - | 16 | - | CASSSPKGGRDNEQFF | TGTGCCAGCAGCTCACCAAAAGGCGGTAGGGACAATGAGCAGTTCTTC
TRBJ1-5 | TRBV6-5 | - | 15 | - | CASSYSGMGNQPQHF | TGTGCCAGCAGTTACTCAGGGATGGGTAATCAGCCCCAGCATTTT
TRBJ2-3 | TRBV12-3/TRBV12-4 | - | 12 | once | CASSLGGDTQYF | TGTGCCAGCAGTTTAGGCGGGGATACGCAGTATTTT
TRBJ2-4 | TRBV11-2 | - | 11 | - | CASSPGSKPDF | TGTGCCAGCAGCCCCGGGTCGAAACCGGACTTC
TRBJ1-4 | TRBV27 | TRBD1 | 13 | once | CATRQGLNEKLFF | TGTGCCACCCGACAGGGTTTGAATGAAAAACTGTTTTTT
TRBJ1-1 | TRBV19 | TRBD1 | 18 | - | CASSRDDFGTGGLLGAFF | TGTGCCAGTAGTAGAGATGACTTCGGGACAGGGGGTTTATTGGGGGCTTTCTTT
TRBJ2-1 | TRBV6-5 | - | 13 | - | CASRRGSYNEQFF | TGTGCCAGCAGGCGAGGCTCGTACAATGAGCAGTTCTTC
TRBJ1-5 | TRBV6-5 | - | 14 | - | CASSYSAGEQPQHF | TGTGCCAGCAGTTACTCGGCAGGGGAACAGCCCCAGCATTTT
TRBJ2-3 | TRBV6-6 | TRBD2 | 15 | - | CASSYLAGVPDTQYF | TGTGCCAGCAGTTACTTAGCGGGGGTACCAGATACGCAGTATTTT
TRBJ2-7 | TRBV19 | TRBD1 | 14 | - | CASSGWTGAYEQYF | TGTGCCAGTAGTGGGTGGACAGGCGCCTACGAGCAGTACTTC
TRBJ2-7 | TRBV3-1/TRBV3-2 | - | 14 | - | CASSQRLQGGEQYF | TGTGCCAGCAGCCAAAGACTCCAGGGAGGCGAGCAGTACTTC
TRBJ2-1 | TRBV2 | - | 14 | - | CASTVGGASNEQFF | TGTGCCAGCACCGTCGGGGGCGCGAGTAATGAGCAGTTCTTC